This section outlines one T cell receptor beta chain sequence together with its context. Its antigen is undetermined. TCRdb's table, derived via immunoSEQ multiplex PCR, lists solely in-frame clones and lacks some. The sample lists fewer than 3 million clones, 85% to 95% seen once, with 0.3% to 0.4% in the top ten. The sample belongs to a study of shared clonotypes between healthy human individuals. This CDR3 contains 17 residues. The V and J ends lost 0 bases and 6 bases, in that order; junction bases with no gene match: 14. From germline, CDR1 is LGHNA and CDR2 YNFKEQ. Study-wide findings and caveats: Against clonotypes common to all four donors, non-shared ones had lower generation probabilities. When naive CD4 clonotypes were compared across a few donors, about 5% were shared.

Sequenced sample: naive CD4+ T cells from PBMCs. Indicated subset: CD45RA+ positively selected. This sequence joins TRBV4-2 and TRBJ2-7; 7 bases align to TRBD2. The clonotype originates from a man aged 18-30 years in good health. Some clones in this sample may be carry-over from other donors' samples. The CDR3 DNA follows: TGTGCCAGCAGCCAAGAAGATGGGGTCGCGGGAGCCGGCGAGCAGTACTTC. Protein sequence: CASSQEDGVAGAGEQYF.